The clone carrying this T cell receptor (beta chain) was observed at least ten times. The data derive from a study of T cells in Graves' hyperthyroidism and ophthalmopathy. V shed 6 bases, J shed 6 bases, and the junction held 13 bases outside the gene matches. The CDR3 loop spans 16 amino acids. Germline V lookup: CDR1 SGHVS, CDR2 FQNEAQ. The investigators amplified TCR beta CDR3 regions from RNA transcripts. HTBI primers were employed in a first-round RT-PCR of the TCR CDR3. Each CDR3 protein is one row after TCRdb ran MiXCR on the multiplex PCR reads. The table lists around 360,000 distinct CDR3 sequences, 13% to 15% of them singletons. Ophthalmopathy patients all had a Clinical Activity Score of at least 3, a NOSPECS grade of at least 4 and disease under 3 months old.

This receptor was taken from a woman aged 60-70 years with Graves' ophthalmopathy. The genes are TRBV7-8 and TRBJ2-2, with TRBD2 identical over 7 bases. The sequenced material came from blood. The chain's CDR3 is CASSNAGTILSGELFF. The CDR3 DNA sequence: TGTGCCAGCAGTAACGCCGGGACTATATTATCCGGGGAGCTGTTTTTT.